The rows below give T cell receptor beta chains drawn from one sample of a study of persistence of HIV-infected CD4 T cells. Measured with immunoSEQ multiplex PCR; TCRdb has only the in-frame clones, and not every one. The data show fewer than 40,000 clones, with roughly 82% seen just once and 5% to 7% held by the top ten. Antigen specificity for these receptors is unknown. Source: CD4+ T cells sorted from PBMCs after roughly 18-hour stimulation, taken from a patient who received antiretroviral therapy. The receptors were gathered from an adult woman with HIV who was CMV-seropositive. Both conserved end residues are part of each CDR3. D genes are given only for firm matches. The size of a clone is reported for some rows only, either as once, few or many, or as a class for expanded clones.

D gene | J gene | clone size | V gene | CDR3 DNA | CDR3 protein
TRBD1 | TRBJ2-2 | NA | TRBV5-1 | TGCGCCAGCAGCTCTATAGGGACAGACCTCCTCCACGGGGAGCTGTTTTTT | CASSSIGTDLLHGELFF
NA | TRBJ1-6 | NA | TRBV7-9 | TGTGCCAGCAGCACCTGGACAGCCAGCTCCTATAATTCACCCCTCCACTTT | CASSTWTASSYNSPLHF
TRBD2 | TRBJ2-1 | NA | TRBV27 | TGTGCCAGCAGTTTACTGGGACTAGCGGGAGCAAATGAGCAGTTCTTC | CASSLLGLAGANEQFF
TRBD1 | TRBJ1-1 | NA | TRBV5-8 | TGTGCCAGCAGCTCAGGACAGGGGGTAGACACTGAAGCTTTCTTT | CASSSGQGVDTEAFF
TRBD2 | TRBJ2-3 | few | TRBV30 | TGTGCCTGGAGTGCGGGACTAGCGGACACAGATACGCAGTATTTT | CAWSAGLADTDTQYF
TRBD2 | TRBJ2-1 | NA | TRBV3-1/TRBV3-2 | TGTGCCAGCAGCCACTCCCTAGCGGGGAACAATGAGCAGTTCTTC | CASSHSLAGNNEQFF
NA | TRBJ1-6 | NA | TRBV6-2/TRBV6-3 | TGTGCCAGCAGTCGGCCCGGAGGGTCACCCCTCCACTTT | CASSRPGGSPLHF
NA | TRBJ1-5 | NA | TRBV4-3 | TGCGCCAGCAGCCAAGACGAGAGCCCCCGGCCCCAGCATTTT | CASSQDESPRPQHF
NA | TRBJ1-2 | NA | TRBV29-1 | TGCAGCGTTGGCGAGAAGGGATCTGGTTATGGCTACACCTTC | CSVGEKGSGYGYTF
NA | TRBJ1-6 | NA | TRBV30 | TGTGCCTGGAGGTATCAGGGTAGTATGGCGAGGTCCTATAATTCACCCCTCCACTTT | CAWRYQGSMARSYNSPLHF
TRBD1 | TRBJ1-3 | NA | TRBV11-3 | TGTGCCAGCAGCCCAGGACAGGGTCCTGGAAACACCATATATTTT | CASSPGQGPGNTIYF
NA | TRBJ1-1 | NA | TRBV6-5 | TGTGCCAGCAGCCGATACGGACAGACGAACACTGAAGCTTTCTTT | CASSRYGQTNTEAFF
NA | TRBJ2-7 | NA | TRBV19 | TGTGCCGCATCCACCGGAGGGAACTACGAGCAGTACTTC | CAASTGGNYEQYF
NA | TRBJ2-7 | few | TRBV19 | TGTGCCAGTAGTATTCTGGGCTACGAGCAGTACTTC | CASSILGYEQYF
TRBD1 | TRBJ1-2 | NA | TRBV18 | TGTGCCAGCTCACCGGGACAGGGGATTCAGGGTGGCTACACCTTC | CASSPGQGIQGGYTF
TRBD1 | TRBJ1-1 | few | TRBV7-9 | TGTGCCAGCAGCTTTACCCCGGGACAGGGGAACACTGAAGCTTTCTTT | CASSFTPGQGNTEAFF
NA | TRBJ2-3 | NA | TRBV18 | TGTGCCAGCTCCCCCAGTTACGGGATAGGCACAGATACGCAGTATTTT | CASSPSYGIGTDTQYF
NA | TRBJ1-1 | few | TRBV2 | TGTGCCAGCAAGCGGGATATGAACACTGAAGCTTTCTTT | CASKRDMNTEAFF
NA | TRBJ2-5 | NA | TRBV3-1/TRBV3-2 | TGTGCCAGCAGCCGCTCGACAGGACTCCAAGAGACCCAGTACTTC | CASSRSTGLQETQYF
NA | TRBJ2-2 | NA | TRBV18 | TGTGCCAGCTCACCAGTCGGGGCCGGGGAGCTGTTTTTT | CASSPVGAGELFF
TRBD2 | TRBJ2-7 | NA | TRBV7-3 | TGTGCCAGCAGCCGGGGACTAGCTGGGGAGCAGTACTTC | CASSRGLAGEQYF
NA | TRBJ1-1 | NA | TRBV30 | TGTGCCTCTTCTCGAGGTGAGGTCAACAAGCAGGCTTTCTTT | CASSRGEVNKQAFF
NA | TRBJ1-3 | NA | TRBV2 | TGTGCCAGCAGCCCCGATGGAAACACCATATATTTT | CASSPDGNTIYF
NA | TRBJ1-5 | few | TRBV5-6 | TGTGCCAGCAGCGCTTGGAGTTATCAGCCCCAGCATTTT | CASSAWSYQPQHF
TRBD2 | TRBJ2-3 | NA | TRBV7-9 | TGTGCCAGCAACCCCGAGGTCGGGGCGGGAGTTTTAGATACGCAGTATTTT | CASNPEVGAGVLDTQYF
TRBD2 | TRBJ2-1 | NA | TRBV6-4 | TGTGCCAGCAGTATTCGGACTAGCGGGGGGCTCAATGAGCAGTTCTTC | CASSIRTSGGLNEQFF
NA | TRBJ1-2 | NA | TRBV6-1 | TGTGCCAGCAGTCCGGGAGGGGGAGCTAACTATGGCTACACCTTC | CASSPGGGANYGYTF
NA | TRBJ1-2 | NA | TRBV4-1 | TGCGCCAGCAGCCAAGACAGGGGCCCCTCACCTAACTATGGCTACACCTTC | CASSQDRGPSPNYGYTF
NA | TRBJ1-4 | once | TRBV1 | TGCACCAGCAGCCCCAAGTGTGGGACAGGGGTGGGTGAAAAACTGTTTTTT | CTSSPKCGTGVGEKLFF
NA | TRBJ1-4 | NA | TRBV2 | TGTGCCAGCAGGGGAGGATCAACTAATGAAAAACTGTTTTTT | CASRGGSTNEKLFF
NA | TRBJ1-3 | NA | TRBV5-6 | TGTGCCAGCAGCTCATGGTTGGGGGGCCGCCCTGGAAACACCATATATTTT | CASSSWLGGRPGNTIYF
NA | TRBJ2-4 | NA | TRBV9 | TGTGCCAGCAGCGTAGGTCCAGGGATGGCCAAAAACATTCAGTACTTC | CASSVGPGMAKNIQYF
TRBD1 | TRBJ1-6 | once | TRBV6-2/TRBV6-3 | TGTGCCAGCAGTTACGGGACAGTAATTTCACCCCTCCACTTT | CASSYGTVISPLHF
NA | TRBJ1-1 | once | TRBV7-2 | TGTGCCAGCAGCTTAAGGGGCCCCGTGGGCACTGAAGCTTTCTTT | CASSLRGPVGTEAFF
NA | TRBJ1-1 | once | TRBV7-6 | TGTGCCAGCAGCCGATCATACGACAGTAACACTGAAGCTTTCTTT | CASSRSYDSNTEAFF
NA | TRBJ2-3 | NA | TRBV24-1 | TGTGCCACCAGTGACGACCTCAAAACGGCCGATACGCAGTATTTT | CATSDDLKTADTQYF
NA | TRBJ2-1 | NA | TRBV7-9 | TGTGCCAGCAGCTCCCGTCTTTCGGTTAGCTCCTACAATGAGCAGTTCTTC | CASSSRLSVSSYNEQFF
TRBD1 | TRBJ1-1 | NA | TRBV7-3 | TGTGCCAGCAGCTTAATGCCCCCGGGACAGGGTGGGAGGACTGAAGCTTTCTTT | CASSLMPPGQGGRTEAFF
NA | TRBJ2-3 | NA | TRBV7-3 | TGTGCCAGCAGCTCGGCTACAGGGGGAGGGACAGATACGCAGTATTTT | CASSSATGGGTDTQYF
NA | TRBJ1-2 | NA | TRBV7-9 | TGTGCCAGCAGCCCGGGACCCTACGATGGCTACACCTTC | CASSPGPYDGYTF
TRBD1 | TRBJ2-7 | NA | TRBV14 | TGTGCCAGCAGTCACGGACAGGGTGGCCAGCAGTACTTC | CASSHGQGGQQYF
NA | TRBJ2-2 | NA | TRBV18 | TGTGCCAGCTCACCGGTTTCCGGGGGACTCACCGGGGAGCTGTTTTTT | CASSPVSGGLTGELFF
NA | TRBJ1-2 | NA | TRBV27 | TGTGCCAGCAGTTTGTTTACGGGCTATGGCTACACCTTC | CASSLFTGYGYTF
NA | TRBJ2-2 | NA | TRBV18 | TGTGCCAGCTCACTCGGAATCGTGAACACCGGGGAGCTGTTTTTT | CASSLGIVNTGELFF
TRBD1 | TRBJ1-4 | NA | TRBV27 | TGTGCCAGCAAGTTGAGGGGGCAGGGTAATGAAAAACTGTTTTTT | CASKLRGQGNEKLFF